The present T cell receptor (beta chain) was sequenced within a study of T cell responses to AZD1222 COVID-19 vaccine. The overall study: Pooling was applied to second doses at about 4 or about 12 weeks.

With regard to this clone: Its antigen is unidentified.

Study-level results: The donor cohort was predominantly white British with a female majority, and clonal diversity may have been underestimated. Spike-specific TCRs gained breadth and depth after people received two AZD1222 doses.

Assay: immunoSEQ multiplex PCR; the TCRdb copy retains only in-frame clones and omits some. The profile shows some 130,000 clones, 80% to 90% of them singletons. The CDR3 is 15 amino acids. The V and J ends lost 0 bases and 0 bases respectively, with 8 bases between them. Per germline, CDR1 MGHRA and CDR2 YSYEKL. The chain employs TRBV4-1 and TRBJ1-2; D gene ambiguous. The TCR was taken from an adult in good health. Sequencing was performed on peripheral blood, taken on day 0 of AZD1222 vaccination. Here the CDR3 DNA reads TGCGCCAGCAGCCAAGATATCTATGCTAACTATGGCTACACCTTC. It translates to CASSQDIYANYGYTF.